This TCR beta chain came from a study of shared clonotypes between healthy human individuals. In the naive CD8 group, cells lacked CD45RO and were positively selected for CCR7, so terminally differentiated effector memory CD45RA+ cells were left out. Profiling relied on immunoSEQ multiplex PCR, and the TCRdb table lists in-frame clones only, not all of them. The profile shows about 2.1 million clones, approximately 94% of them singletons. The germline V gene encodes CDR1 LGHNA and CDR2 YNFKEQ. There are 16 residues in the CDR3. V was clipped by 0 bases and J by 4 bases, with 13 bases between them. The chain combines TRBV4-2 with TRBJ2-1; D is unresolved. This sequence was found in a man aged 18-30 years in good health. Some clones in this sample may be carry-over from other donors' samples. Sequenced sample: naive CD8+ T cells from PBMCs. CDR3 in DNA: TGTGCCAGCAGCCAAGATTCGGCTTCCACGTACAATGAGCAGTTCTTC. Residues: CASSQDSASTYNEQFF.